Each of the 14 T cell receptor beta chains below was sequenced from the same sample in a study of T-cell memory formation after mild COVID-19. MiXCR, run by TCRdb on the 5' RACE reads, gives a single entry per CDR3 protein. This table holds 140,000 to 150,000 distinct CDR3 sequences, around 25% found once. Sequenced material: PBMCs or a T cell subset sorted from them (not recorded which). These receptors were collected from an adult woman who had mild COVID-19 (a few samples of this study predate the infection). Cell type and time point are not known.

The table lists this clonotype with a few counts. The chain links TRBV4-1 to TRBJ2-3; 7 bases match TRBD1. V lost 2 bases and J lost 3; bases outside the gene matches: 2. The CDR3 length is 14 residues. Per germline, CDR1 MGHRA and CDR2 YSYEKL. The CDR3 region has the DNA TGCGCCAGCAGCCAAAAGGGGGCGACAGATACGCAGTATTTT. This codes for CASSQKGATDTQYF.

This clonotype was counted only a few times. The chain joins TRBV6-2 or TRBV6-3 to TRBJ1-2; D is perhaps TRBD1 (5 bases). This CDR3 spans 14 amino acids. V was shortened by 4 bases and J by 8 bases, with 17 bases between the two germline ends. CDR1 and CDR2 (germline): MNHEY, SVGEGT. CDR3 region: CASSSPGGGLGYTF. CDR3 in DNA: TGTGCCAGCAGTTCGCCCGGGGGAGGACTCGGCTACACCTTC.

This clonotype has more than one count but fewer than ten. The chain carries TRBV12-3 or TRBV12-4 and TRBJ2-5; 10 bases agree with TRBD2. V dropped 6 bases and J dropped 5; count of bases not matched to a gene: 6. This CDR3 region has 14 residues. The DNA of the CDR3 is TGTGCCAGCAGACCCGGGACTAGCGCCGAGACCCAGTACTTC. It specifies CASRPGTSAETQYF.

In this sample, this clonotype turned up many times. V and J are TRBV4-1 and TRBJ1-4; tentatively, D is TRBD1 (6 bases). V lost 4 bases and J lost 6, with 15 bases in between. CDR1 is MGHRA and CDR2 is YSYEKL in the germline V gene. This CDR3 is 15 amino acids long. The CDR3 is CASSPEGRGDEKLFF. Here the CDR3 DNA reads TGCGCCAGCAGCCCCGAGGGCAGGGGAGATGAAAAACTGTTTTTT.

CDR3 region: CASSQGEGTEAFF. For the CDR3, the DNA is TGTGCCAGCAGCCAGGGGGAAGGCACTGAAGCTTTCTTT. This chain connects TRBV7-6 to TRBJ1-1, with 7 bases aligning to TRBD1. Germline V lookup: CDR1 SGHVS, CDR2 FNYEAQ. The V gene end was trimmed by 5 bases and the J gene end by 4 bases; junction bases not matched to a gene: 4. The CDR3 extends over 13 amino acids.

The chain employs TRBV5-4 and TRBJ2-1, with 11 bases matching TRBD2. The CDR3 extends over 17 amino acids. The ends lost 4 bases at V and 6 bases at J; junction bases unmatched: 12. Germline CDR1 SGHNT, CDR2 YYREEE (reference sequence). The CDR3 DNA follows: TGTGCCAGCAGCCGTGGACTAGCGGGCGTACTAATCAATGAGCAGTTCTTC. Amino acids: CASSRGLAGVLINEQFF.

The rearrangement uses TRBV6-2 or TRBV6-3 and TRBJ2-7, with D perhaps TRBD1 (5 bases). Per the germline V gene, CDR1 is MNHEY and CDR2 is SVGEGT. CDR3 size: 15 residues. Trimming removed 0 bases at V and 2 bases at J, with 11 bases between. The CDR3 sequence is CASSYSSGLTYEQYF. CDR3 nucleotide sequence: TGTGCCAGCAGTTACTCGTCAGGGTTAACCTACGAGCAGTACTTC.

This sequence joins TRBV20-1 and TRBJ2-2, with D possibly TRBD2 on 6 matching bases. CDR3 length: 17 amino acids. The ends were cut back, 0 bases at V and 6 bases at J, with 20 bases in the middle. Germline lookup yields CDR1 DFQATT and CDR2 SNEGSKA (reference sequence). CDR3 sequence reads: CSARDHGGTERAGELFF. In DNA, the CDR3 is TGCAGTGCTAGAGATCATGGCGGGACGGAGAGGGCCGGGGAGCTGTTTTTT.

The J gene is TRBJ2-3, the V gene TRBV21-1; TRBD1 reflects the table's D call only, with no check against the DNA. TRBV21-1 is tagged as a pseudogene. CDR3 length: 15 amino acids. CDR3 coding DNA: TGTGCCAGCAGCAAACGGCCAGGGGGCACAGATACGCAGTATTTT. Translation gives CASSKRPGGTDTQYF.

This clonotype was found a few times. The V call is TRBV7-6, the J call TRBJ1-1; D remains ambiguous. V lost 3 bases and J 1 base, leaving 9 bases between the germline ends. The CDR3 extends over 14 amino acids. Looked up from germline, CDR1 is SGHVS and CDR2 is FNYEAQ. CDR3 sequence reads: CASSFVRENTEAFF. CDR3 sequence (DNA): TGTGCCAGCAGCTTCGTGAGGGAGAACACTGAAGCTTTCTTT.

This clonotype was counted a few times. The rearrangement uses TRBV19 and TRBJ2-7, with TRBD2 matching over 10 bases. This CDR3 has 17 residues. Germline V gene data show CDR1 as LNHDA and CDR2 as SQIVND (reference sequence). The V and J ends lost 4 bases and 1 base, in that order; junction bases with no gene match: 10. The DNA of the CDR3 is TGTGCCAGTAGTACTAGCGGGAGCGGGAGTAGTTCCTACGAGCAGTACTTC. Residues: CASSTSGSGSSSYEQYF. Based on the CDR3 plus reference TRBV19 and TRBJ2-7, the full variable domain is DGGITQSPKYLFRKEGQNVTLSCEQNLNHDAMYWYRQDPGQGLRLIYYSQIVNDFQKGDIAEGYSVSREKKESFPLTVTSAQKNPTAFYLCASSTSGSGSSSYEQYFGPGTRLTVT.

This clonotype showed up just a few times. The chain uses TRBV24-1 and TRBJ2-1; TRBD1 agrees at 9 bases. Germline CDR1 KGHDR, CDR2 SFDVKD. Trimming removed 7 bases from V and 8 bases from J; junction bases left unmatched: 8. The CDR3 is 14 residues long. The DNA of the CDR3 is TGTGCCACCAGGACGGGACAGGGTTATCATGAGCAGTTCTTC. Translated, it gives CATRTGQGYHEQFF.

This clonotype was detected only a few times. This chain joins TRBV20-1 and TRBJ2-1, with D unclear. V was trimmed by 3 bases and J by 4 bases, leaving 10 bases between them. The CDR3 spans 13 residues. CDR1 is DFQATT, CDR2 SNEGSKA, per germline (reference sequence). CDR3 region: CSASRPTYNEQFF. In nucleotides, the CDR3 is TGCAGTGCTAGTCGGCCAACTTACAATGAGCAGTTCTTC.

Only a few counts were recorded for this clonotype. CDR3 sequence reads: CASSPVPGMNTEAFF. The CDR3 DNA sequence: TGTGCCAGCAGTCCCGTCCCGGGCATGAACACTGAAGCTTTCTTT. The chain couples TRBV12-3 or TRBV12-4 to TRBJ1-1; no clear D. Trimming took 5 bases from V and 0 from J, leaving 13 bases between them. This CDR3 region has 15 residues.